This T cell receptor (beta chain) stems from a study of blood T cell repertoires in COVID-19. Across the study: Acute and convalescent COVID-19 specimens originated in the United States, Italy and Spain. Nucleic acid was either cDNA or gDNA, and it came from T cells, B-cell-depleted T cells, or PBMCs.

Seattle participants joined during active infection and were tracked over time. The CDR3 extends over 12 amino acids. Trimming stripped 1 base from V and 4 bases from J, with 4 bases between. The germline V gene encodes CDR1 LGHNA and CDR2 YNFKEQ. In the source study's methods: It was from reference gene primer amplification that nucleated cell counts were estimated. The repertoire was sequenced with immunoSEQ multiplex PCR; TCRdb's copy has only in-frame clones and lacks some. The V and J calls and clone size were taken over from that table, and D and trimming were inferred from the DNA. The data contain 250,000 or so clones, just under 90% of them singletons.

This clonotype was sampled from a man aged 30 to 39 with COVID-19, enrolled during active disease. Input material: peripheral blood. This chain links TRBV4-2 with TRBJ1-2; D ambiguous. The CDR3 region has the DNA TGTGCCAGCAGCCAAGTAGCCTATGGCTACACCTTC. Translated: CASSQVAYGYTF.